A selection of T cell receptor beta chains follows, all from one sample in a study of blood T cell repertoires in COVID-19. This table comes from immunoSEQ multiplex PCR, and its TCRdb copy is limited to in-frame clones, with some not included. This sample carries about 290,000 clones, around nine tenths of them seen once, and the ten largest clones take around 10%. Specimen: peripheral blood. The receptor source for this set is a woman aged 25 to 45 with COVID-19, enrolled during active disease. The CDR3 runs from the conserved cysteine through the conserved F or W. The D gene is left open where the match is weak. Expanded clones get a size class; other rows say once, few or many, or leave the size out.

. TRBJ1-5 TRBV10-3 TRBD1 TGTGCCATCAGTGATCCAGGGGGAAATCAGCCCCAGCATTTT CAISDPGGNQPQHF
once TRBJ1-2 TRBV5-4 TRBD1 TGTGCCAGCAGCTTGCGAGGGGGCCCGAACTATGGCTACACCTTC CASSLRGGPNYGYTF
. TRBJ2-7 TRBV10-3 TRBD2 TGTGCCATCAGTGATACTAGCGGGGGCCGAAACTCCTACGAGCAGTACTTC CAISDTSGGRNSYEQYF
. TRBJ2-5 TRBV18 TRBD1 TGTGCCAGCTCACTACGACAGGGGCAAGAGACCCAGTACTTC CASSLRQGQETQYF
. TRBJ2-4 TRBV6-5 . TGTGCCAGCAGCCCATCTAGATGGCCCAAAAACATTCAGTACTTC CASSPSRWPKNIQYF
. TRBJ1-2 TRBV5-4 . TGTGCCAGCAGCTGGGGGCCAGGGGATGGCTACACCTTC CASSWGPGDGYTF
. TRBJ2-2 TRBV7-9 . TGTGCCAGCAGCCGTCTTGCGGGTGCCCCCGGGGAGCTGTTTTTT CASSRLAGAPGELFF
once TRBJ2-7 TRBV2 . TGTGCCAGCACCCAGCAGGACACCGGCTACGAGCAGTACTTC CASTQQDTGYEQYF
. TRBJ2-5 TRBV7-7 . TGTGCCAGCAGCTTAGCGCGGGGCAGGGGGGAGACCCAGTACTTC CASSLARGRGETQYF
. TRBJ1-4 TRBV6-5 TRBD1 TGTGCCAGCAGTTACCGCCGGGACAGGGATGAAAAACTGTTTTTT CASSYRRDRDEKLFF
medium-sized TRBJ1-1 TRBV4-1 TRBD1 TGCGCCAGCAGCCGAGCAGGGGGGATGAACACTGAAGCTTTCTTT CASSRAGGMNTEAFF
. TRBJ2-1 TRBV6-4 TRBD2 TGTGCCAGCAGTGACGCTAGCGGGAGCTACAATGAGCAGTTCTTC CASSDASGSYNEQFF
. TRBJ2-4 TRBV28 TRBD1 TGTGCCACCACCGGGACAGGCCAAAAGGGGGCCAAAAACATTCAGTACTTC CATTGTGQKGAKNIQYF
. TRBJ1-2 TRBV7-9 TRBD1 TGTGCCAGCAGGTACCAGGGGGCCGTGGACTATGGCTACACCTTC CASRYQGAVDYGYTF
. TRBJ1-2 TRBV5-1 TRBD1 TGCGCCAGCAGCCCACAGGGGGCATACTATGGCTACACCTTC CASSPQGAYYGYTF
. TRBJ2-7 TRBV5-6 . TGTGCCAGCCGTAGGACGGGGAGGTCCTACGAGCAGTACTTC CASRRTGRSYEQYF
. TRBJ2-1 TRBV24-1 TRBD1 TGTGCCACCAGTGATTTAAGGACAGGGACGGACGATGAGCAGTTCTTC CATSDLRTGTDDEQFF
. TRBJ2-7 TRBV7-2 TRBD1 TGTGCCAGCAGCTTAAGGTATACAGGGGCAGGTGAGCAGTACTTC CASSLRYTGAGEQYF
. TRBJ2-7 TRBV6-2/TRBV6-3 . TGTGCCAGCAGTTATCGGACATCTTGGCAGTACTTC CASSYRTSWQYF
. TRBJ2-2 TRBV5-1 . TGCGCCAGCAGCTTGGAGCGGGCCACCGGGGAGCTGTTTTTT CASSLERATGELFF
. TRBJ2-5 TRBV5-1 . TGCGCCAGCAGCCCAGCCCGGAGAGACGAGACCCAGTACTTC CASSPARRDETQYF
. TRBJ2-5 TRBV5-1 TRBD2 TGCGCCAGCAGCTGGGGAGTCCCTAGCGGGGGACACCAAGAGACCCAGTACTTC CASSWGVPSGGHQETQYF
. TRBJ1-3 TRBV11-2 . TGTGCCAGCAGCTCGGGGGGGCGCTCTGGAAACACCATATATTTT CASSSGGRSGNTIYF
few TRBJ2-2 TRBV4-1 TRBD2 TGCGCCAGCAGCCAAGGGGTGGTAGCGGGGGAGACCGGGGAGCTGTTTTTT CASSQGVVAGETGELFF
. TRBJ1-6 TRBV7-9 TRBD1 TGTGCCAGCAGCCCCACTGGACAGGGAAATTCACCCCTCCACTTT CASSPTGQGNSPLHF
. TRBJ2-1 TRBV24-1 . TGTGCCACCAGTGCTTTAGAGGGGGGGACGTACAATGAGCAGTTCTTC CATSALEGGTYNEQFF
. TRBJ1-5 TRBV19 . TGTGCCAGTAGTATAGCCCGATGGGGAGTTAGCAATCAGCCCCAGCATTTT CASSIARWGVSNQPQHF
. TRBJ2-1 TRBV5-1 . TGCGCCAGCAGCTTTTTAGGACAAAACAATGAGCAGTTCTTC CASSFLGQNNEQFF
. TRBJ2-5 TRBV7-2 TRBD2 TGTGCCAGCAGCTTGTATATCGGCGGGGGCCAAGAGACCCAGTACTTC CASSLYIGGGQETQYF
. TRBJ1-2 TRBV7-9 . TGTGCCAGCAGCTTCGGTCAGGACTATGGCTACACCTTC CASSFGQDYGYTF
. TRBJ1-1 TRBV12-3/TRBV12-4 . TGTGCCAGCGCCCCCCGGGTGAGGACTGAAGCTTTCTTT CASAPRVRTEAFF
. TRBJ2-1 TRBV15 . TGTGCCACCAGCAGCCCACTGCGGGACTGGACAAAGAATGAGCAGTTCTTC CATSSPLRDWTKNEQFF
. TRBJ1-1 TRBV28 . TGTGCCAGCAGTTCCGGCAGGGAAGCTTTCTTT CASSSGREAFF
once TRBJ1-2 TRBV7-8 . TGTGCCAGCAGCTCAGGGGCAGGGAATGGCTACACCTTC CASSSGAGNGYTF
. TRBJ2-5 TRBV5-6 TRBD2 TGTGCCAGCAGCTTCACTAGCGGGGGGGCCTCACAAGAGACCCAGTACTTC CASSFTSGGASQETQYF
. TRBJ1-2 TRBV19 . TGTGCCAGTCTACCGGGAGCTACCTATGGCTACACCTTC CASLPGATYGYTF
. TRBJ2-7 TRBV28 . TGTGCCAGCAGTTTACTAAGGGGCCACTACGAGCAGTACTTC CASSLLRGHYEQYF
once TRBJ2-4 TRBV6-5 TRBD2 TGTGCCAGCAGTAGCGGGGATTCCCAAAGAAACATTCAGTACTTC CASSSGDSQRNIQYF
. TRBJ1-5 TRBV9 . TGTGCCAGCAGCTCTACAGGGCTCAATCAGCCCCAGCATTTT CASSSTGLNQPQHF
. TRBJ2-7 TRBV7-9 TRBD2 TGTGCCAGCAGCTTCCCGGGGGGGCCGGGACCCTACGAGCAGTACTTC CASSFPGGPGPYEQYF
once TRBJ1-6 TRBV2 TRBD1 TGTGCCAGCGGGGACAGACAGAATTCACCCCTCCACTTT CASGDRQNSPLHF
. TRBJ2-1 TRBV19 . TGTGCCAGTAGTATAGACGGTACCTCCTACAATGAGCAGTTCTTC CASSIDGTSYNEQFF
. TRBJ2-1 TRBV6-5 TRBD1 TGTGCCAGCAGAAAGGGGGCCGGGACAGGTCAGTTCTTC CASRKGAGTGQFF
. TRBJ2-5 TRBV2 TRBD2 TGTGCCAGCAGTGAGGCTAGCGGGGCATGGGAGACCCAGTACTTC CASSEASGAWETQYF